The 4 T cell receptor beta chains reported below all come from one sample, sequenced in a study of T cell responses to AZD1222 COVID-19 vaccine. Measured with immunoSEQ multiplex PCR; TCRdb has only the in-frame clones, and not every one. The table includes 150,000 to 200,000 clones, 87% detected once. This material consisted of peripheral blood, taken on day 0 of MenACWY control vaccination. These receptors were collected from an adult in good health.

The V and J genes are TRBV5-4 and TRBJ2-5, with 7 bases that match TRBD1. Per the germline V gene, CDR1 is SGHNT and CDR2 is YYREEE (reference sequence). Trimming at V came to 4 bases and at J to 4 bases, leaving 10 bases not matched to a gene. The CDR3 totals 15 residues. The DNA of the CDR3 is TGTGCCAGCAGCCCGGGTTTTAGGGGGCCAGAGACCCAGTACTTC. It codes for CASSPGFRGPETQYF.

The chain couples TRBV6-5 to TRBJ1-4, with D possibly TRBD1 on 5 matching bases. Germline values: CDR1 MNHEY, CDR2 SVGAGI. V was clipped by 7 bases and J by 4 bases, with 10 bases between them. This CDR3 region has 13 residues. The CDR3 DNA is TGTGCCAGCACGGGGGTTGGTAATGAAAAACTGTTTTTT. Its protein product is CASTGVGNEKLFF.

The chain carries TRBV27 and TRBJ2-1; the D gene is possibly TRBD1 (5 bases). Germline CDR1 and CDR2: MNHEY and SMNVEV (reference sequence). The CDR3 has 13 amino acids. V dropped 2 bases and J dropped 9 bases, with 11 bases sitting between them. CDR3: CASSLIPRAEQFF. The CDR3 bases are TGTGCCAGCAGTTTAATCCCCAGGGCTGAGCAGTTCTTC.

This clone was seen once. In DNA form, the CDR3 reads TGCAGTGCTAGCGATTATGGCTACACCTTC. This codes for CSASDYGYTF. V is TRBV20-1 and J is TRBJ1-2; D unresolved. V shed 3 bases and J shed 5 bases, with 4 bases lying between them. CDR3 length equals 10 residues. The germline CDR1 and CDR2 sequences are DFQATT and SNEGSKA (reference sequence).